The 2 T cell receptor beta chains listed next were all sequenced from one sample in a study of blood T cell repertoires in COVID-19. The repertoire was sequenced with immunoSEQ multiplex PCR; TCRdb's copy has only in-frame clones and lacks some. The table lists 200,000 to 250,000 clones, about 89% of them singletons. The specimen was peripheral blood. Receptors originate from a middle-aged woman with acute or convalescent COVID-19.

CDR3 nucleotides: TGTGCTAGTGGTTTGGTACTCACGGGGTCCGGGGAGACCCAGTACTTC. Amino acid sequence: CASGLVLTGSGETQYF. V and J are TRBV12-5 and TRBJ2-5, with a weak D call TRBD2 (5 bases). V was cut by 0 bases and J by 5 bases, with 16 bases left in between. Germline V gives CDR1 LGHNT, CDR2 FRNRAP. The CDR3 runs 16 residues. Based on the CDR3 plus reference TRBV12-5 and TRBJ2-5, the full variable domain is DARVTQTPRHKVTEMGQEVTMRCQPILGHNTVFWYRQTMMQGLELLAYFRNRAPLDDSGMPKDRFSAEMPDATLATLKIQPSEPRDSAVYFCASGLVLTGSGETQYFGPGTRLLVL.

V usage is TRBV7-7 and J usage is TRBJ2-2; D gene unclear. The CDR3 runs 12 residues. The germline V gene encodes CDR1 SSHAT and CDR2 FNYEAQ (reference sequence). Between the trimmed V and J ends, which lost 5 bases and 6 bases, there was a span of 7 bases. CDR3 sequence reads: CASSPSSGELFF. DNA for the CDR3: TGTGCCAGCAGCCCGAGTTCCGGGGAGCTGTTTTTT.